This T cell receptor (beta chain) was sequenced in a study of blood T cell repertoires in COVID-19. Overall study: Samples of COVID-19 (acute and convalescent) were obtained from the United States, Italy and Spain.

Germline V lookup: CDR1 LNHDA, CDR2 SQIVND (reference sequence). The V gene lost 3 bases and the J gene lost 3 bases, with 12 bases spanning the gap. This CDR3 contains 15 residues. TCRdb's table, derived via immunoSEQ multiplex PCR, lists solely in-frame clones and lacks some. The data show roughly 100,000 clones, with 87% seen just once and approximately 5% held by the top ten. This receptor was identified in a woman between 45 and 65 years old with COVID-19, enrolled during active disease. Sequencing was carried out using peripheral blood. V usage is TRBV19 and J usage is TRBJ1-5; no definite D call. Written as DNA, the CDR3 is TGTGCCAGTAGTATCCCGGGAGGCCTCAATCAGCCCCAGCATTTT. Translating gives CASSIPGGLNQPQHF.